The 25 T cell receptor beta chains given below trace back to one sample, sequenced in a study of siplizumab effects on memory and regulatory T cells. The repertoire was sequenced with immunoSEQ multiplex PCR; TCRdb's copy has only in-frame clones and lacks some. The profile shows over 100,000 clones, around 90% of them singletons. The sequenced sample was CD4+ T cells sorted from blood. The receptors derive from a human donor in good health.

The gene calls are TRBV7-6 and TRBJ2-3; no firm D call. The germline gives CDR1 SGHVS, CDR2 FNYEAQ. Trimming removed 3 bases from V and 4 bases from J, with 5 bases in between. This CDR3 region has 12 residues. This CDR3 is CASSFVADTQYF. The CDR3 nucleotides read TGTGCCAGCAGCTTCGTAGCAGATACGCAGTATTTT.

This clone has more than one count but fewer than ten. Other DNA sequences in the same sample also yield this CDR3. J is TRBJ2-3 and V is TRBV7-6; no clear D gene. The ends were cut back, 2 bases at V and 3 bases at J, with 6 bases in the middle. Germline-derived CDR1 and CDR2 are SGHVS and FNYEAQ. This CDR3 is 13 amino acids long. The CDR3 region is CASSLLVTDTQYF. The CDR3 region has the DNA TGTGCCAGCAGCTTACTAGTAACAGATACGCAGTATTTT.

This sequence joins TRBV28 and TRBJ1-5, with TRBD1 matching over 12 bases. V was pared by 8 bases and J by 1 base, with 18 bases of the junction left unmatched. Germline V gives CDR1 MDHEN, CDR2 SYDVKM. The CDR3 loop spans 20 amino acids. The CDR3 DNA reads as TGTGCCAGCTACCCCCCCCTAGGGACAGGGGGCAGTACGAGCAATCAGCCCCAGCATTTT. It specifies CASYPPLGTGGSTSNQPQHF.

This sequence joins TRBV4-2 and TRBJ1-5; D gene unclear. The CDR3 consists of 14 residues. Trimming cost V 5 bases and J 7 bases, with 15 bases left between them. Looked up from germline, CDR1 is LGHNA and CDR2 is YNFKEQ. The CDR3 region has the DNA TGTGCCAGCAGCATCGCAGTACGGGCGCAGCCCCAGCATTTT. Translation gives CASSIAVRAQPQHF.

This chain connects TRBV30 to TRBJ1-1; D call uncertain. Trimming left V 3 bases short and J 0 bases short, with 11 bases between. There are 14 residues in the CDR3. Per germline, CDR1 GTSNPN and CDR2 SVGIG (reference sequence). CDR3 protein: CAWRISQLNTEAFF. CDR3 nucleotide sequence: TGTGCCTGGAGAATAAGTCAATTGAACACTGAAGCTTTCTTT.

The V gene is TRBV7-9, the J gene TRBJ1-2, with D possibly matching TRBD1 (5 bases). CDR1 is SEHNR and CDR2 is FQNEAQ in the germline V gene (reference sequence). The CDR3 spans 14 residues. Trimming stripped 0 bases from V and 6 bases from J, with 11 bases between. The CDR3 nucleotides read TGTGCCAGCAGCTTAGCGTACGGGGCTCATGGCTACACCTTC. Protein product: CASSLAYGAHGYTF. The entire variable domain, with the rest obtained from reference TRBV7-9 and TRBJ1-2, is as follows: DTGVSQNPRHKITKRGQNVTFRCDPISEHNRLYWYRQTLGQGPEFLTYFQNEAQLEKSRLLSDRFSAERPKGSFSTLEIQRTEQGDSAMYLCASSLAYGAHGYTFGSGTRLTVV.

CDR3: CASSSRGSDTEAFF. The CDR3 DNA reads as TGCGCCAGCAGCTCCAGGGGTAGCGACACTGAAGCTTTCTTT. The rearrangement links TRBV5-1 to TRBJ1-1; a possible D gene is TRBD1 (6 bases). The CDR3 covers 14 residues. Trimming shortened V by 3 bases and J by 3 bases, and 12 bases separated the two germline ends. The germline V gene has CDR1 SGHRS and CDR2 YFSETQ.

CDR3 loop: CASSSQGYSNQPQHF. In DNA, the CDR3 is TGTGCCAGCAGTTCCCAGGGCTATAGCAATCAGCCCCAGCATTTT. This chain joins TRBV6-1 and TRBJ1-5; D possibly corresponds to TRBD1 (5 bases). The CDR3 has 15 amino acids. V gave up 5 bases and J gave up 0 bases, with 11 bases separating them. From germline, CDR1 is MNHNS and CDR2 SASEGT.

The CDR3 bases are TGCGCCAGCAGCTATCAGGGTAGGAAGACTGAAGCTTTCTTT. Amino acids: CASSYQGRKTEAFF. V usage is TRBV5-1 and J usage is TRBJ1-1; D is perhaps TRBD1 (5 bases). Germline loops: CDR1 SGHRS, CDR2 YFSETQ. The CDR3 covers 14 residues. V was shortened by 3 bases and J by 5 bases, with 14 bases between the two germline ends.

A note on this clone: The same CDR3 is also encoded by other DNA sequences in this sample. The chain recombines TRBV2 with TRBJ2-1, with D unresolved. This CDR3 contains 11 residues. Germline values: CDR1 SNHLY, CDR2 FYNNEI. Trimming took off 7 bases at V and 5 bases at J, with 6 bases between the two ends. The CDR3 DNA follows: TGTGCCAGCAATGGAAACAATGAGCAGTTCTTC. Amino acid sequence: CASNGNNEQFF.

V usage is TRBV7-3 and J usage is TRBJ2-1; possibly TRBD2 for D (5 bases). Germline V gives CDR1 SGHTA, CDR2 FQGTGA. Trimming left V 5 bases short and J 8 bases short, with 16 bases between. The CDR3 runs to 14 residues. The DNA of the CDR3 is TGTGCCAGCAGCCGTGGGCAAACCGGGGATGAGCAGTTCTTC. Translated, it gives CASSRGQTGDEQFF. The full variable domain, completed using reference TRBV7-3 and TRBJ2-1, is GAGVSQTPSNKVTEKGKYVELRCDPISGHTALYWYRQSLGQGPEFLIYFQGTGAADDSGLPNDRFFAVRPEGSVSTLKIQRTERGDSAVYLCASSRGQTGDEQFFGPGTRLTVL.

The sample holds one count of this clone. The gene calls are TRBV25-1 and TRBJ1-5; D call uncertain. CDR1 and CDR2 (germline): MGHDK, SYGVNS. The V gene lost 1 base and the J gene lost 7 bases, with 11 bases spanning the gap. This CDR3 comprises 14 residues. This CDR3 is CASSESGMAQPQHF. The CDR3 DNA reads TGTGCCAGCAGTGAATCAGGAATGGCGCAGCCCCAGCATTTT.

The rearrangement joins TRBV27 to TRBJ2-3; 13 bases are shared with TRBD2. There are 17 residues in the CDR3. V shed 3 bases and J 3 bases; nucleotides not matched to a gene: 6. Germline CDR1 MNHEY, CDR2 SMNVEV (reference sequence). The CDR3 is CASSLPRTSGSTDTQYF. In DNA form, the CDR3 reads TGTGCCAGCAGTTTGCCCCGGACTAGCGGGAGTACAGATACGCAGTATTTT.

This chain connects TRBV13 to TRBJ2-6, with TRBD2 matching 12 bases. CDR1 is PRHDT and CDR2 is FYEKMQ in the germline V gene (reference sequence). The ends lost 5 bases at V and 2 bases at J; junction bases unmatched: 4. The CDR3 is 17 residues long. For the CDR3, the DNA is TGTGCCAGCAGCCTACGACTAGCGGGAGCTGGGGCCAACGTCCTGACTTTC. It is translated as CASSLRLAGAGANVLTF.

This clone was observed once. The chain combines TRBV5-1 with TRBJ1-2; the match to TRBD1 covers 9 bases. With V trimmed by 4 bases and J by 4 bases, 8 bases remained unmatched. This CDR3 has 15 amino acids. Germline V gene lookup returns CDR1 SGHRS and CDR2 YFSETQ. This CDR3 reads CASSGDRGGVYGYTF. In DNA, the CDR3 is TGCGCCAGCAGCGGAGACAGGGGGGGAGTCTATGGCTACACCTTC.

CDR3 DNA sequence: TGTGCCAGCATAGCCGCGGGAGCAGATACGCAGTATTTT. It codes for CASIAAGADTQYF. The rearrangement joins TRBV7-9 to TRBJ2-3, with 7 bases matching TRBD2. Germline V CDR1 and CDR2: SEHNR, FQNEAQ (reference sequence). The V and J ends lost 7 bases and 4 bases, in that order; junction bases with no gene match: 5. The CDR3 has 13 residues.

The rearrangement links TRBV7-3 to TRBJ2-2; D may correspond to TRBD1 or TRBD2 (5 bases each). Germline-derived CDR1 and CDR2 are SGHTA and FQGTGA. There are 16 residues in the CDR3. Trimming cost V 1 base and J 4 bases, with 13 bases left between them. The CDR3 loop reads CASSLKRPGFTGELFF. Here the CDR3 DNA reads TGTGCCAGCAGCTTAAAGCGGCCAGGGTTCACCGGGGAGCTGTTTTTT.

The chain uses TRBV6-5 and TRBJ2-4; no firm D call. The CDR3 has 13 amino acids. V dropped 7 bases and J dropped 0 bases, with 7 bases sitting between them. Germline V gene data show CDR1 as MNHEY and CDR2 as SVGAGI. The CDR3 coding sequence is TGTGCCAGCATGGGAATAGCCAAAAACATTCAGTACTTC. Translation: CASMGIAKNIQYF.

The rearrangement uses TRBV6-4 and TRBJ2-1; D is perhaps TRBD2 (5 bases). Trimming stripped 0 bases from V and 7 bases from J, with 10 bases between. Germline CDR1 reads MRHNA; CDR2 reads SNTAGT. This CDR3 contains 14 residues. The CDR3 nucleotides read TGTGCCAGCAGTGACTCTCTTCGCGGGAATGAGCAGTTCTTC. It translates to CASSDSLRGNEQFF.

The gene calls are TRBV28 and TRBJ1-1; D not resolved. V lost 5 bases and J lost 8, with 9 bases in between. Germline values: CDR1 MDHEN, CDR2 SYDVKM. This CDR3 has 11 amino acids. In DNA form, the CDR3 reads TGTGCCAGCAGTAGTAAAAGGGAAGCTTTCTTT. Protein sequence: CASSSKREAFF.

V usage is TRBV28 and J usage is TRBJ2-1, with D uncertain. Germline values: CDR1 MDHEN, CDR2 SYDVKM. The V end was cut by 6 bases, the J end by 5 bases, with 8 bases between. The length of the CDR3 is 12 residues. CDR3 in amino acids: CASRGRHNEQFF. The DNA for the CDR3 is TGTGCCAGCAGAGGACGCCACAATGAGCAGTTCTTC. Full variable domain (rest looked up from reference TRBV28 and TRBJ2-1): DVKVTQSSRYLVKRTGEKVFLECVQDMDHENMFWYRQDPGLGLRLIYFSYDVKMKEKGDIPEGYSVSREKKERFSLILESASTNQTSMYLCASRGRHNEQFFGPGTRLTVL.

This clone has only one observation. The rearrangement joins TRBV30 to TRBJ2-2; 9 nucleotides line up with TRBD2. The CDR3 has 17 amino acids. V shed 6 bases, J shed 6 bases, and the junction held 17 bases outside the gene matches. The germline V gene encodes CDR1 GTSNPN and CDR2 SVGIG (reference sequence). The DNA of the CDR3 is TGTGCCTGCGGGCAGGTGGGACTAGCAGGGTTAGCCGGGGAGCTGTTTTTT. This gives the protein CACGQVGLAGLAGELFF.

There are a few counts of this clone. This chain links TRBV2 with TRBJ1-2; no clear D gene. Trimming took 1 base from V and 5 from J, leaving 14 bases between them. The CDR3 loop spans 15 amino acids. Germline V lookup: CDR1 SNHLY, CDR2 FYNNEI. DNA for the CDR3: TGTGCCAGCAGTGAAGGGTCTCCGAGGCGGTATGGCTACACCTTC. Translation gives CASSEGSPRRYGYTF.

The sample holds one count of this clone. This chain links TRBV27 with TRBJ1-5, with unresolved D. Per germline, CDR1 MNHEY and CDR2 SMNVEV (reference sequence). The CDR3 is 13 amino acids. V was cut by 0 bases and J by 7 bases, with 7 bases left in between. CDR3: CASSLSSEQPQHF. CDR3 DNA: TGTGCCAGCAGTTTATCTTCAGAGCAGCCCCAGCATTTT.

V is TRBV5-4 and J is TRBJ2-1, with TRBD2 identical over 8 bases. Germline assignment: CDR1 SGHNT and CDR2 YYREEE (reference sequence). The CDR3 runs 15 residues. V was pared by 2 bases and J by 3 bases, with 4 bases of the junction left unmatched. The CDR3 DNA reads TGTGCCAGCAGCTTAAGCGGGAGTCTCTACAATGAGCAGTTCTTC. This translates into CASSLSGSLYNEQFF.